This section outlines one T cell receptor beta chain sequence together with its context. CDR1 SGHDN and CDR2 FVKESK come from the germline V gene. Trimming took 6 bases from V and 0 from J, leaving 14 bases between them. This CDR3 is 15 amino acids long. The sample belongs to a study of cytomegalovirus exposure and HLA in healthy donors. It was with 60 Vbeta and 13 Jbeta primers that the PCR ran. Some clones are missing from TCRdb's copy, which holds only in-frame ones; the method was immunoSEQ multiplex PCR. The repertoire consists of roughly 80,000 clones, with 80% occurring once and the leading ten covering approximately 1.1%.

Sequencing was done on a sample of PBMCs. The chain joins TRBV14 to TRBJ1-1; D not certain. The origin of this receptor is a male donor in good health and CMV-seronegative. For the CDR3, the DNA is TGTGCCAGCAGGCCTACAGTCTCCTTGAACACTGAAGCTTTCTTT. Translation gives CASRPTVSLNTEAFF. The entire variable domain, with the rest obtained from reference TRBV14 and TRBJ1-1, is as follows: EAGVTQFPSHSVIEKGQTVTLRCDPISGHDNLYWYRRVMGKEIKFLLHFVKESKQDESGMPNNRFLAERTGGTYSTLKVQPAELEDSGVYFCASRPTVSLNTEAFFGQGTRLTVV.